This T cell receptor (beta chain) was documented in a study of Graves' ophthalmopathy and Graves' hyperthyroidism listed by TCRdb under 2018. About the investigation overall: Peripheral blood was collected before any treatment was given, at the time of initial diagnosis. An independent validation cohort comprised 18 to 20 hyperthyroidism patients and 15 to 17 patients who later progressed from hyperthyroidism to ophthalmopathy. To explore V-J signatures that distinguish ophthalmopathy from hyperthyroidism, a discovery set of about a hundred patients was enrolled, made up of around 40 with ophthalmopathy and some 58 with stable hyperthyroidism. In total, approximately 140 blood samples were TCR-sequenced: some 43 ophthalmopathy, some 75 hyperthyroidism and roughly 17 hyperthyroidism-to-ophthalmopathy patients. To tell Graves' ophthalmopathy apart from Graves' hyperthyroidism, and to predict which patients would progress to ophthalmopathy, the study relied on TCR beta repertoire signatures. Following sample collection, hyperthyroidism patients were given methimazole at a starting dose of 30 mg daily, and ophthalmopathy patients were given high-dose intravenous methylprednisolone. T-cell repertoires of thyroid tissue and blood were compared in over 5 hyperthyroidism patients. The roughly 91 discovery patients were randomly split 7:3 into training and test sets.

For repertoire sequencing, the TCR beta CDR3 regions were amplified from RNA transcripts. A first-round RT-PCR used HTBI primers with the Qiagen OneStep RT-PCR kit, followed by a second-round multiplex PCR, size selection and purification. The libraries underwent paired-end sequencing with 100 bp reads on an Illumina HiSeq2000. In the paper's pipeline: SOAPnuke was used to process the reads, removing any read that contained adapters or uncalled bases, had a mean Phred below 15, or lacked an exact match to the constant primer or identifier. High-quality paired reads were merged with COPE v1.2.5. Unique nucleotide sequences were defined as clonotypes and aligned to IMGT TRB V, D and J references using MiTCR v1.1. The analysis was limited to V-J combinations with a frequency above 0.0001, which together covered about 99% of the repertoires. A TCR clonal expansion and chaos score per V-J combination was defined as the ratio of F50 clonal expansion to chaos observed in the TCRdist matrix. Welch's t-statistics and random forest were used to reduce features to about 13 V-J combinations, which were fed into a naive Bayes classifier. Thyroid-blood repertoire similarity was quantified with the Morisita-Horn index. TCRdb reprocessing: public reads trimmed at Q25 with fastp, clones called with MiXCR, in-frame beta chains kept. Rows are unified per CDR3 protein, each entry keeping the most common DNA and genes. These V and J calls rely on TCRdb rather than the paper's analysis. The sample table records about 400,000 distinct CDR3 sequences; 15% to 20% of these occur just once. Of the sample, around 1.4% is held by the ten largest clones.

Sequences SGDLS (CDR1) and YYNGEE (CDR2) are obtained from the germline V gene. From the cysteine up to the phenylalanine, the CDR3 has a length of 15 residues. CDR3 DNA only is kept here, 45 bases in frame from base 1. The junction carries 13 bases between V and J, which are trimmed by 1 base and 3 bases respectively. This clonotype showed up many times. The target of this receptor is not known. The record has no base qualities; no much larger clone is one base away. Patients with ophthalmopathy had moderately to severely active disease, with a Clinical Activity Score of 3 or more, a NOSPECS grade of 4 or more, and a disease duration of less than 3 months. Patients with other autoimmune diseases, uncontrolled infections, pregnancy or lactation were excluded from the study. Diagnosis relied on clinical symptoms, serum thyroxine, TRAb, thyroid ultrasound and orbital computed tomography. PBMCs were isolated from about 10 ml of fresh peripheral blood by Ficoll-Paque density gradient centrifugation. Total RNA was extracted using Trizol reagent, and RNA quality was checked on an Agilent 2100 Bioanalyzer.

General study outcomes and caveats: In cross-validation, the 13-signature model distinguished ophthalmopathy from stable hyperthyroidism with 85% to 90% sensitivity and almost 83% specificity, and in the test set the corresponding values were roughly 80% and 76%. Sample size was not predetermined statistically, and investigators were not blinded to group allocation. In validation, the model predicted ophthalmopathy progression with over 60% sensitivity and roughly 78% specificity; roughly 11 predicted patients were CT-confirmed with GO in a median of approximately 6.2 months. Most of the expanded thyroid clonotypes with a frequency above 0.001 were also detected in blood, and it was suggested that the thyroid immune response may be reflected by blood repertoires.

Sequencing was performed on peripheral blood. The receptor chain draws on TRBV9 and TRBJ2-5; no D segment can be confidently identified. The source of this sequence is a woman under 30 with Graves' ophthalmopathy. Donor details come from another sample of the same person, matched by shared clones. The CDR3 in this case is CASSVKAGLEETQYF. The DNA sequence is as follows: TGTGCCAGCAGCGTAAAAGCAGGTTTGGAAGAGACCCAGTACTTC.